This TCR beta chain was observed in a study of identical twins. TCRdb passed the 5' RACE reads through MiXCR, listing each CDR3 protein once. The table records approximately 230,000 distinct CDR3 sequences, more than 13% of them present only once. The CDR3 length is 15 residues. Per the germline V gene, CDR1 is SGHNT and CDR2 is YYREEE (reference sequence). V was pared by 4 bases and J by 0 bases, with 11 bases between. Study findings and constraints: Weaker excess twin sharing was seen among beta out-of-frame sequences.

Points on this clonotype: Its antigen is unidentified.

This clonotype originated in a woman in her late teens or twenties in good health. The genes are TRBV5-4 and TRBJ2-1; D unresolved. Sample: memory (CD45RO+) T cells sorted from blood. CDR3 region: CASSGSVSSYNEQFF. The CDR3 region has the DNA TGTGCCAGCAGCGGTAGTGTAAGCTCCTACAATGAGCAGTTCTTC.